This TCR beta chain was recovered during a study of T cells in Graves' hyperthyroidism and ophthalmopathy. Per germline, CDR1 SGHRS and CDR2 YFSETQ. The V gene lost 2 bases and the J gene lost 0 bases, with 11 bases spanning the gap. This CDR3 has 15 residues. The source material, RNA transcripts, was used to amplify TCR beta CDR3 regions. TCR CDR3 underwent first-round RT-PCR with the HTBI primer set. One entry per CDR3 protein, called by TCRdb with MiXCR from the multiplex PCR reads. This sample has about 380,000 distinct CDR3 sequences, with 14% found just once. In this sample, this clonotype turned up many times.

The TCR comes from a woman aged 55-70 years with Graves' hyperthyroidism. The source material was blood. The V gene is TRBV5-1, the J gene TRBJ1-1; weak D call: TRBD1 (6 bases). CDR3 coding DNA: TGCGCCAGCAGCTTTGGCGGACAGATGAACACTGAAGCTTTCTTT. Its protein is CASSFGGQMNTEAFF.